Following are 17 T cell receptor beta chains from one sample sequenced in a study of post-analysis software for immune sequencing data. Study conclusions and caveats: A few TRBV segments, TRBV5-6, TRBV5-1 and TRBV20-1 among them, were found more frequent in patients than controls.

Unique molecular identifiers had been added to the TCR beta cDNA libraries. Using its own MiXCR run on the PCR reads, TCRdb lists one record per CDR3 protein. The table includes roughly 870,000 distinct CDR3 sequences, approximately 57% detected once. These receptors are not linked to any known antigen. The sample consisted of blood. These receptors came from a girl under 18 with multiple sclerosis.

The rearrangement uses TRBV12-3 or TRBV12-4 and TRBJ2-7, with 7 bases matching TRBD1. This CDR3 spans 13 amino acids. J was trimmed by 2 bases and V by 6 bases; bases with no gene match: 4. CDR3 region: CASRSTGAYEQYF. DNA of the CDR3: TGTGCCAGCAGGTCTACAGGGGCCTACGAGCAGTACTTC.

The chain carries TRBV18 and TRBJ1-1; tentatively, D is TRBD1 (5 bases). The CDR3 consists of 16 residues. Germline-derived CDR1 and CDR2 are KGHSH and LQKENI. V lost 3 bases and J 0 bases, leaving 14 bases between the germline ends. The CDR3 spells CASSPSQGAMNTEAFF. The CDR3 DNA reads as TGTGCCAGCTCACCTAGCCAGGGAGCCATGAACACTGAAGCTTTCTTT.

This clonotype was picked up many times. This CDR3 is CASSLGSGRIDEQYF. The CDR3 coding sequence is TGCGCCAGCAGCTTGGGTTCAGGGAGGATCGACGAGCAGTACTTC. The V and J genes are TRBV5-1 and TRBJ2-7; D is possibly TRBD2 (6 bases). Germline values: CDR1 SGHRS, CDR2 YFSETQ. The CDR3 runs to 15 residues. Trimming cost V 0 bases and J 5 bases, with 15 bases left between them.

The DNA for the CDR3 is TGCGCCAGCAGCCCCGGAGATGTACACTCCTACGAGCAGTACTTC. It is translated as CASSPGDVHSYEQYF. This rearrangement joins TRBV5-1 to TRBJ2-7, with no clear D. CDR1 SGHRS and CDR2 YFSETQ come from the germline V gene. The CDR3 extends over 15 amino acids. V lost 4 bases and J lost 0, with 14 bases in between.

J is TRBJ2-7 and V is TRBV27; D may be TRBD1 or TRBD2 (5 bases each). Trimming pared 1 base from V and 0 bases from J, leaving 10 bases between. Germline CDR1 reads MNHEY; CDR2 reads SMNVEV (reference sequence). The CDR3 length is 15 residues. The DNA of the CDR3 is TGTGCCAGCAGTTTATTCGGGACGGTCTCCTACGAGCAGTACTTC. Its protein product is CASSLFGTVSYEQYF.

The chain combines TRBV28 with TRBJ2-3; maybe TRBD1 (6 bases). The CDR3 totals 11 residues. The germline V and J ends were trimmed by 5 bases and 10 bases, with 10 bases remaining between them. Germline-derived CDR1 and CDR2 are MDHEN and SYDVKM. CDR3 in amino acids: CASSTRQAQYF. For the CDR3, the DNA is TGTGCCAGCAGTACCCGACAGGCGCAGTATTTT.

V usage is TRBV20-1 and J usage is TRBJ1-2, with D unclear. Looked up from germline, CDR1 is DFQATT and CDR2 is SNEGSKA (reference sequence). This CDR3 spans 12 amino acids. The CDR3 protein is CSARVGVYGYTF. For the CDR3, the DNA is TGCAGCGCGAGAGTCGGTGTCTATGGCTACACCTTC.

The rearrangement links TRBV9 to TRBJ2-7, with TRBD1 as a possible D gene (6 bases). The germline CDR1 and CDR2 sequences are SGDLS and YYNGEE. The V gene lost 0 bases and the J gene lost 3 bases, with 13 bases spanning the gap. The CDR3 is made up of 15 amino acids. The CDR3 region is CASSVGQATSYEQYF. CDR3 bases: TGTGCCAGCAGCGTAGGACAGGCTACCAGCTACGAGCAGTACTTC. The full variable domain, in which reference TRBV9 and TRBJ2-7 provide the parts outside the CDR3, is DSGVTQTPKHLITATGQRVTLRCSPRSGDLSVYWYQQSLDQGLQFLIQYYNGEERAKGNILERFSAQQFPDLHSELNLSSLELGDSALYFCASSVGQATSYEQYFGPGTRLTVT.

This clonotype has a handful of counts. The chain is built from TRBV10-3 and TRBJ2-3; no clear D. CDR3 length: 16 residues. The V end lost 2 bases, the J end lost 1 base, and 13 bases lay between the germline ends. CDR1 and CDR2 from the germline V gene are ENHRY and SYGVKD. The CDR3 DNA reads TGTGCCATCAGTGAGACCAACAATCGGGGCACAGATACGCAGTATTTT. Residues: CAISETNNRGTDTQYF.

The V and J genes are TRBV20-1 and TRBJ2-2; D possibly corresponds to TRBD2 (5 bases). Deletions cut 5 bases from V and 5 bases from J, with 15 bases between. Per germline, CDR1 DFQATT and CDR2 SNEGSKA (reference sequence). The length of the CDR3 is 14 residues. The CDR3 sequence is CSASGPGGTGELFF. CDR3 DNA: TGCAGTGCTTCGGGCCCTGGCGGGACCGGGGAGCTGTTTTTT.

The chain joins TRBV12-3 or TRBV12-4 to TRBJ1-5, with TRBD1 matching 7 bases. The V and J ends lost 7 bases and 2 bases, in that order; junction bases with no gene match: 8. This CDR3 contains 15 residues. The CDR3 bases are TGTGCCAGCACCTCCACAGGGGCCCGCAATCAGCCCCAGCATTTT. Translated: CASTSTGARNQPQHF.

The rearrangement uses TRBV7-3 and TRBJ2-1, with a weak D call TRBD1 (6 bases). The CDR3 has 16 amino acids. Germline-derived CDR1 and CDR2 are SGHTA and FQGTGA. The V and J ends lost 4 bases and 8 bases respectively, with 21 bases between them. As DNA, the CDR3 is TGTGCCAGCAGCTCCCGGGTACTACAGGGTCCCCATGAGCAGTTCTTC. Its protein is CASSSRVLQGPHEQFF.

The chain employs TRBV25-1 and TRBJ2-7; 8 bases line up with TRBD1. This CDR3 is 16 amino acids long. The germline V gene encodes CDR1 MGHDK and CDR2 SYGVNS. With V trimmed by 1 base and J by 2 bases, 7 bases remained unmatched. CDR3 residues: CASSEFWDRPTYEQYF. The DNA of the CDR3 is TGTGCCAGCAGTGAATTCTGGGACAGGCCAACCTACGAGCAGTACTTC.

CDR3 sequence reads: CASSQGAGQYEQYF. The CDR3 DNA reads as TGTGCCAGCAGCCAAGGGGCAGGACAGTACGAGCAGTACTTC. This rearrangement joins TRBV3-1 to TRBJ2-7, with D maybe TRBD1 (6 bases). There are 14 residues in the CDR3. The germline gives CDR1 LGHDT, CDR2 YNNKEL (reference sequence). Trimming removed 1 base at V and 4 bases at J, with 11 bases between.

The rearrangement links TRBV15 to TRBJ1-5; maybe TRBD1 (6 bases). Looked up from germline, CDR1 is LNHNV and CDR2 is YYDKDF (reference sequence). The V and J ends lost 1 base and 2 bases respectively, with 18 bases between them. The CDR3 is made up of 18 amino acids. CDR3 in DNA: TGTGCCACCAGCAGAGTTGGCGCCTCGGGACAAGGCAATCAGCCCCAGCATTTT. It specifies CATSRVGASGQGNQPQHF.

The genes are TRBV6-1 and TRBJ2-7, with D possibly TRBD2 on 6 matching bases. The CDR3 runs to 12 residues. V lost 4 bases and J lost 7, with 11 bases in between. CDR1 is MNHNS and CDR2 is SASEGT in the germline V gene. CDR3 nucleotide sequence: TGTGCCAGCAGTGGCGGAGGGCCAGAGCAGTACTTC. This translates into CASSGGGPEQYF.

This clonotype was observed a handful of times. This chain uses TRBV7-2 with TRBJ2-1; D possibly corresponds to TRBD1 (5 bases). Germline assignment: CDR1 SGHTA and CDR2 FQGNSA. V dropped 5 bases and J dropped 10 bases, with 12 bases sitting between them. The CDR3 extends over 12 amino acids. CDR3 bases: TGTGCCAGCAGCCCCACCCCAGGGGAGCAGTTCTTC. Protein: CASSPTPGEQFF.